A selection of T cell receptor beta chains follows, all from one sample in a study of blood T cell repertoires in COVID-19. The protocol was immunoSEQ multiplex PCR, while the TCRdb copy is restricted to in-frame clones and leaves out a portion. There are about 370,000 clones in the sample; roughly 90% occur only once, and around 2.8% lies in the top ten. Specimen: peripheral blood. All receptors derive from a woman in her twenties or thirties with COVID-19, enrolled during active disease. Both conserved end residues are part of each CDR3. The D gene is left open where the match is weak. A clone size is listed for some rows: how often the clone was seen (once, few, many), or a class if it is expanded.

abundance	j_gene	d_gene	v_gene	CDR3nt	CDR3aa
-	TRBJ1-1	TRBD1	TRBV5-1	TGCGCCAGCAGCTTAGACAGGGTGGACGCTGAAGCTTTCTTT	CASSLDRVDAEAFF
-	TRBJ2-5	TRBD1	TRBV2	TGTGCCAGCAGTTTGGGACAGGGAACTCAAGAGACCCAGTACTTC	CASSLGQGTQETQYF
-	TRBJ2-7	-	TRBV20-1	TGCAGTGCAGGAGGCGAGCCGGAGCAGTACTTC	CSAGGEPEQYF
-	TRBJ1-2	-	TRBV7-9	TGTGCCAGCAGCTTAGGCGGTGCGAACTATGGCTACACCTTC	CASSLGGANYGYTF
-	TRBJ2-7	-	TRBV27	TGTGCCAGCAGCCATAACACAGGTCCCGAGCAGTACTTC	CASSHNTGPEQYF
-	TRBJ2-2	-	TRBV15	TGTGCCACCAGCAGATTAGGCGACTACCAGCAGCTGTTTTTT	CATSRLGDYQQLFF
-	TRBJ2-3	TRBD1	TRBV5-4	TGTGCCAGCAGCTTGACAGGGGCGGGCACAGATACGCAGTATTTT	CASSLTGAGTDTQYF
-	TRBJ2-5	TRBD1	TRBV5-1	TGCGCCAGCAGTTTGGACAGGGAGGAGACCCAGTACTTC	CASSLDREETQYF
-	TRBJ2-2	-	TRBV28	TGTGCCAGCAGTTCACCACCGGGGACCGGGGAGCTGTTTTTT	CASSSPPGTGELFF
-	TRBJ2-7	-	TRBV6-5	TGTGCCTCCCGGGGGGCCCTGAGCTACGAGCAGTACTTC	CASRGALSYEQYF
-	TRBJ2-7	-	TRBV5-4	TGTGCCAGCAGCTCCGACAGGTCCTACGAGCAGTACTTC	CASSSDRSYEQYF
-	TRBJ1-1	-	TRBV7-9	TGTGCCAGCAGCCCGCTAGGGTGGCAGGGATGGAGCACTGAAGCTTTCTTT	CASSPLGWQGWSTEAFF
-	TRBJ1-2	-	TRBV3-1/TRBV3-2	TGTGCCAGCAGCCAAGATCTATCGCAGGGTGACTATGGCTACACCTTC	CASSQDLSQGDYGYTF
-	TRBJ1-2	-	TRBV7-8	TGTGCCACCACGAGAGACAGGACCTTAGCTAACTATGGCTACACCTTC	CATTRDRTLANYGYTF
-	TRBJ2-7	-	TRBV11-2	TGTGCCAGCAGCTTAGCGCCAGGGGAGTCCTACGAGCAGTACTTC	CASSLAPGESYEQYF
-	TRBJ2-3	-	TRBV18	TGTGCCAGCTCACCAATCAGGGCGTTAACAGATACGCAGTATTTT	CASSPIRALTDTQYF
-	TRBJ1-5	-	TRBV2	TGTGCCAGCAGGGACGACAGGTTTGACCCGATTAATCAGCCCCAGCATTTT	CASRDDRFDPINQPQHF
-	TRBJ2-3	TRBD2	TRBV11-2	TGTGCCACGCGGGCTAGCGGGGGTACAGATACGCAGTATTTT	CATRASGGTDTQYF
-	TRBJ2-3	-	TRBV5-4	TGTGCCAGCAGCGTTAGCGGAGATACGCAGTATTTT	CASSVSGDTQYF
-	TRBJ1-6	TRBD1	TRBV5-6	TGTGCCAGCAGCCACCAGACAGGGGACAATTCACCCCTCCACTTT	CASSHQTGDNSPLHF
-	TRBJ2-1	TRBD1	TRBV7-2	TGTGCCAGCAGCCAGGGGGCAGGGAGGAATGAGCAGTTCTTC	CASSQGAGRNEQFF
-	TRBJ2-1	TRBD2	TRBV9	TGTGCCAGCAGCGTAGCTACCGGGGGGCGGGAGGCCCTAGTGGGCAATGAGCAGTTCTTC	CASSVATGGREALVGNEQFF
-	TRBJ2-5	TRBD1	TRBV24-1	TGTGCCACCAGTGACCCTGGACAGGGGGCTCAAGAGACCCAGTACTTC	CATSDPGQGAQETQYF
-	TRBJ1-2	-	TRBV6-6	TGTGCCAGCAGCCCCCGGGGGGGCGGGGTCTATGGCTACACCTTC	CASSPRGGGVYGYTF
-	TRBJ2-5	TRBD2	TRBV4-1	TGCGCCAGCAGCCCACTCGGACTAGCGGGGGGGCTCGAGACCCAGTACTTC	CASSPLGLAGGLETQYF
-	TRBJ1-2	-	TRBV9	TGTGCCAGCAGCGTAGATACCGCGGAGGTGGGTGGCTACACCTTC	CASSVDTAEVGGYTF
-	TRBJ2-4	TRBD2	TRBV27	TGTGCCAGCTCAGGGACTATAAGAAACATTCAGTACTTC	CASSGTIRNIQYF
-	TRBJ2-2	TRBD2	TRBV30	TGTGCCTGGAGTTGGACTAGCGGCACCGGGGAGCTGTTTTTT	CAWSWTSGTGELFF
few	TRBJ2-3	TRBD2	TRBV5-1	TGCGCCAGCAGCTTTCGCGGGGGGGCCGCAGATACGCAGTATTTT	CASSFRGGAADTQYF
-	TRBJ1-1	-	TRBV19	TGTGCCAGTAATGATCGCCCCATGGGGCCCCTCTCGGAAGCTTTCTTT	CASNDRPMGPLSEAFF
-	TRBJ1-2	TRBD1	TRBV4-3	TGCGCCAGCAGCCAAGCCGCGGGACAGCGGACCGGCTACACCTTC	CASSQAAGQRTGYTF
-	TRBJ1-2	TRBD1	TRBV7-2	TGTGCCAGCAGCCTAACTCACACAGGGGTACTTGGCTACACCTTC	CASSLTHTGVLGYTF
-	TRBJ1-6	TRBD1	TRBV5-1	TGCGCCAGCAGCCTCGACAGGGGCTATAATTCACCCCTCCACTTT	CASSLDRGYNSPLHF
-	TRBJ2-3	TRBD2	TRBV27	TGTGCCAGCAGTTCTAGCGGGGGAAGCACAGATACGCAGTATTTT	CASSSSGGSTDTQYF
-	TRBJ1-1	-	TRBV19	TGTGCCAGTAGTATTGTTATGTCAGAGTCTAGCGTACCAGAAGCTTTCTTT	CASSIVMSESSVPEAFF
few	TRBJ2-1	TRBD2	TRBV30	TGTGCCTCTTTAGCGGGAGGCTTCTACAATGAGCAGTTCTTC	CASLAGGFYNEQFF
-	TRBJ2-7	TRBD2	TRBV4-2	TGTGCCAGCAGCCAAACGGGACTAGCGGAGAACTACGAGCAGTACTTC	CASSQTGLAENYEQYF
-	TRBJ1-1	TRBD1	TRBV3-1/TRBV3-2	TGTGCCAGCAGCCAGGCCCCGACAGGGGTGGTGAACACTGAAGCTTTCTTT	CASSQAPTGVVNTEAFF
-	TRBJ2-1	TRBD2	TRBV7-7	TGTGCTAGCAGCTTAAGGCGGGAGTCTTACAATGAGCAGTTCTTC	CASSLRRESYNEQFF
-	TRBJ2-2	-	TRBV19	TGTGCCAGTAGCTGGGGTGAGGGTCTCGGGAACACCGGGGAGCTGTTTTTT	CASSWGEGLGNTGELFF
-	TRBJ1-1	TRBD1	TRBV6-2/TRBV6-3	TGTGCCAGCAGTTACCATTGGGACAGGGTTGGCACTGAAGCTTTCTTT	CASSYHWDRVGTEAFF
once	TRBJ1-2	TRBD1	TRBV28	TGTGCCAGCAGTTCGCAAGCGATAACAGGGGGCGCGGATGGCTACACCTTC	CASSSQAITGGADGYTF
-	TRBJ2-6	TRBD2	TRBV7-8	TGTGCCAGCAGCCCCAGAGGGATTGTGGGGGGCAGAGTAGCGGGACCCTCTGGGGCCAACGTCCTGACTTTC	CASSPRGIVGGRVAGPSGANVLTF
-	TRBJ2-5	TRBD2	TRBV4-1	TGCGCCAGCAGCCGCGTTGGAGCGGGGGAAGAGACCCAGTACTTC	CASSRVGAGEETQYF
-	TRBJ1-4	-	TRBV5-1	TGCGCCAGCAGCAACACCTCACTAGTGGAAAAACTGTTTTTT	CASSNTSLVEKLFF
-	TRBJ1-1	-	TRBV5-5	TGTGCCAGCCGTGCATTGGCGGACAGAGCCATGAAAGCTTTCTTT	CASRALADRAMKAFF
-	TRBJ2-2	TRBD2	TRBV24-1	TGTGCCACCAGTGATGCAATAGGGAGGGCGGGTAGCACCGGGGAGCTGTTTTTT	CATSDAIGRAGSTGELFF
-	TRBJ2-5	TRBD2	TRBV5-1	TGCGCCAGCAGCTCCGGGACTAGCGGGGGGGCTCAAGAGACCCAGTACTTC	CASSSGTSGGAQETQYF
once	TRBJ1-1	TRBD1	TRBV7-9	TGTGCCAGCAGCCAAAGTAGGACAGGATCGGGGACTGAAGCTTTCTTT	CASSQSRTGSGTEAFF
few	TRBJ2-3	-	TRBV5-4	TGTGCCAGCAGAATAGCAGGGGAGGGGACAGATACGCAGTATTTT	CASRIAGEGTDTQYF
-	TRBJ2-1	-	TRBV27	TGTGCCAGCAGTTTATCGTACAGGCGGAGCTCCTACAATGAGCAGTTCTTC	CASSLSYRRSSYNEQFF
-	TRBJ2-2	TRBD1	TRBV28	TGTGCCAGCAGCCACCGGGACAGGGGATCCACCGGGGAGCTGTTTTTT	CASSHRDRGSTGELFF
-	TRBJ1-2	-	TRBV3-1/TRBV3-2	TGTGCCAGCAGCAGGGAGGGGGGGGCTTATGGCTACACCTTC	CASSREGGAYGYTF
-	TRBJ1-2	-	TRBV6-1	TGTGCCAGCAGTGAAGCTGACCTCGGCAGGGATCATGGCTACACCTTC	CASSEADLGRDHGYTF